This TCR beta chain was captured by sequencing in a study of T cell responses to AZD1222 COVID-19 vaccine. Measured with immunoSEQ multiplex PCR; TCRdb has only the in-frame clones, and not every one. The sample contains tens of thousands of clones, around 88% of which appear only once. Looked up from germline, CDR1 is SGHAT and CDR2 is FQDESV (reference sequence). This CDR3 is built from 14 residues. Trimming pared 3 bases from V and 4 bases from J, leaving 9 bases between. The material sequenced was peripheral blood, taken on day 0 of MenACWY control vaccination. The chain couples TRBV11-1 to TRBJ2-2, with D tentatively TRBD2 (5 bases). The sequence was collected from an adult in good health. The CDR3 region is CASSFFRGTGELFF. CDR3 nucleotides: TGTGCCAGCAGCTTTTTCCGGGGCACCGGGGAGCTGTTTTTT.